A selection of T cell receptor beta chains follows, all from one sample in a study of T cell responses to AZD1222 COVID-19 vaccine. The data were produced by immunoSEQ multiplex PCR, yet TCRdb's version contains in-frame clones alone and is incomplete. The profile shows about 120,000 clones, approximately 85% of them singletons. The sequencing used peripheral blood, collected on day 0 of MenACWY control vaccination. These receptors were obtained from an adult in good health. Each CDR3 is given with its conserved first and last residue. A D gene is named only where the DNA matches it firmly. Clone size is shown for a subset of rows, as once, few, many or a class of expanded clone.

d_gene	j_gene	abundance	len	v_gene	CDR3nt	CDR3aa
TRBD2	TRBJ2-3	once	17	TRBV2	TGTGCCAGCAGTACCGGGACTAGCGGGGGTAGCACAGATACGCAGTATTTT	CASSTGTSGGSTDTQYF
TRBD1	TRBJ2-2	NA	15	TRBV7-9	TGTGCCAGCAGCTGGGACAGCGCGAACACCGGGGAGCTGTTTTTT	CASSWDSANTGELFF
NA	TRBJ1-5	NA	15	TRBV16	TGTGCCAGCAGCCAATCGATAAACAACAATCAGCCCCAGCATTTT	CASSQSINNNQPQHF
NA	TRBJ2-1	NA	16	TRBV7-7	TGTGCCAGCAGCTTAGTGGCGGGGAGCTCCTACAATGAGCAGTTCTTC	CASSLVAGSSYNEQFF
NA	TRBJ2-1	once	15	TRBV5-5	TGTGCCAGCAGCTTGAGGTCAGGGGCTTTGGGTGAGCAGTTCTTC	CASSLRSGALGEQFF
TRBD1	TRBJ2-4	few	13	TRBV12-3/TRBV12-4	TGTGCCAGCGGGACAGGTAGTACAAACATTCAGTACTTC	CASGTGSTNIQYF
NA	TRBJ2-3	NA	13	TRBV7-9	TGTGCCAGCAGCTTGGTAAGCCCAGATACGCAGTATTTT	CASSLVSPDTQYF
NA	TRBJ2-1	NA	16	TRBV7-9	TGTGCCAGCAGCCCCAAGGGGCGGGGTGTTTACAATGAGCAGTTCTTC	CASSPKGRGVYNEQFF
TRBD1	TRBJ1-1	NA	15	TRBV9	TGTGCCAGCAGCAAGGGACAGGGCGGGGACACTGAAGCTTTCTTT	CASSKGQGGDTEAFF
NA	TRBJ2-1	NA	15	TRBV27	TGTGCCAGCAGTTTAGGGGGTTACTCCTACAATGAGCAGTTCTTC	CASSLGGYSYNEQFF
NA	TRBJ2-1	NA	14	TRBV5-1	TGCGCCAGCAGCTTGGTACTTGCCCCCAATGAGCAGTTCTTC	CASSLVLAPNEQFF
TRBD1	TRBJ1-4	NA	14	TRBV25-1	TGTGCCAGCCGATCTGAGACAGGGAATGAAAAACTGTTTTTT	CASRSETGNEKLFF
NA	TRBJ2-7	NA	10	TRBV10-3	TGTGCCATCAGAGGCTACGAGCAGTACTTC	CAIRGYEQYF
TRBD1	TRBJ1-3	few	15	TRBV18	TGTGCCAGCTCAACAACAGGGGGCGGTGGAAACACCATATATTTT	CASSTTGGGGNTIYF
NA	TRBJ1-5	NA	17	TRBV19	TGTGCCAGTAGTATAGACGAAGGTTGGGGGACGGGGCAGCCCCAGCATTTT	CASSIDEGWGTGQPQHF
TRBD1	TRBJ1-2	NA	15	TRBV6-5	TGTGCCAGCAGTCCCGGGACAGCCAACACCTATGGCTACACCTTC	CASSPGTANTYGYTF
NA	TRBJ1-5	NA	13	TRBV19	TGTGCCAGTAGTATCCCCAGGGACGGGCCCCAGCATTTT	CASSIPRDGPQHF
NA	TRBJ1-5	NA	14	TRBV6-2/TRBV6-3	TGTGCCAGCAGTTACAGAGACACCAATCAGCCCCAGCATTTT	CASSYRDTNQPQHF
NA	TRBJ2-7	NA	14	TRBV21-1	TGTGCCAGCAGCAAAGGAGACAGGGCCTACGAGCAGTACTTC	CASSKGDRAYEQYF
NA	TRBJ2-7	NA	17	TRBV5-4	TGTGCCAGCAGCTTGCCATTCGTCGGAGGAGCCCCCTACGAGCAGTACTTC	CASSLPFVGGAPYEQYF
NA	TRBJ2-7	NA	13	TRBV4-3	TGCGCCAGCAGCCAAGAGAGACTGAGAGAGCAGTACTTC	CASSQERLREQYF
NA	TRBJ1-6	NA	16	TRBV6-2/TRBV6-3	TGTGCCAGCAGTCCGGGCCGGACACCGCCAAATTCACCCCTCCACTTT	CASSPGRTPPNSPLHF
NA	TRBJ1-3	once	12	TRBV11-2	TGTGCCAGCAGCTTACGGGGAAACACCATATATTTT	CASSLRGNTIYF
NA	TRBJ2-1	NA	14	TRBV6-5	TGTGCCAGCGGAGCCATCAGCTCCTACAATGAGCAGTTCTTC	CASGAISSYNEQFF
NA	TRBJ1-1	NA	18	TRBV24-1	TGTGCCACCAGTGACTCACATGCCGGGAAAGGGATGAACACTGAAGCTTTCTTT	CATSDSHAGKGMNTEAFF
NA	TRBJ1-2	few	12	TRBV6-6	TGTGCCAGCACCTCCCGGGGGGGTGGCTACACCTTC	CASTSRGGGYTF
NA	TRBJ1-2	NA	13	TRBV10-1	TGCGCCAGCAGTGAGTCAGGGAACTATGGCTACACCTTC	CASSESGNYGYTF
NA	TRBJ1-5	NA	15	TRBV9	TGTGCCAGCAGCGCGGGCCCTTCAAAGGATCAGCCCCAGCATTTT	CASSAGPSKDQPQHF
NA	TRBJ1-6	NA	14	TRBV5-8	TGTGCCAGCAGCCACCGGACAGTAAATTCACCCCTCCACTTT	CASSHRTVNSPLHF
TRBD1	TRBJ2-7	NA	18	TRBV5-1	TGCGCCAGCAGCTTGCGTCCTCCGTCGCAGGGGGCTGGCTACGAGCAGTACTTC	CASSLRPPSQGAGYEQYF
TRBD1	TRBJ1-2	NA	12	TRBV7-9	TGTGCCAGCAGCCCCGGACAGGGTGGCTACACCTTC	CASSPGQGGYTF
NA	TRBJ2-1	NA	15	TRBV27	TGTGCCAGCAGGCCCCAGGAGGGGGCGCAGGATGAGCAGTTCTTC	CASRPQEGAQDEQFF
NA	TRBJ2-7	NA	13	TRBV10-2	TGCGCCAGCTCCCCCGGGACATTCTACGAGCAGTACTTC	CASSPGTFYEQYF
TRBD1	TRBJ1-6	NA	16	TRBV2	TGTGCCAGCAGTACCCGGGGGACAGGCAGTAATTCACCCCTCCACTTT	CASSTRGTGSNSPLHF
NA	TRBJ2-7	few	14	TRBV28	TGTGCCAGCAGTGACCTAGGTTTAGGCTACGAGCAGTACTTC	CASSDLGLGYEQYF
TRBD2	TRBJ2-5	NA	16	TRBV27	TGTGCCAGCAGTTTACTAGCGGGGGGGCCTTGGGAGACCCAGTACTTC	CASSLLAGGPWETQYF
NA	TRBJ1-6	few	16	TRBV11-2	TGTGCCAGCAGCTTCGGTTGGGCCAGGTATAATTCACCCCTCCACTTT	CASSFGWARYNSPLHF
NA	TRBJ1-3	NA	13	TRBV27	TGTGCCAGCAGTCCGGGACGTGGAAACACCATATATTTT	CASSPGRGNTIYF
TRBD1	TRBJ1-2	NA	15	TRBV29-1	TGCAGCGTTGAAGACCCGACAGGGGGCTGGGGTGGCTACACCTTC	CSVEDPTGGWGGYTF
NA	TRBJ2-3	NA	16	TRBV5-1	TGCGCCAGCAGCTTGGATGTGGAGGGGAGCACAGATACGCAGTATTTT	CASSLDVEGSTDTQYF
TRBD1	TRBJ2-5	NA	15	TRBV5-1	TGCGCCAGCGCTCCCGGGACAGGGGGCCAAGAGACCCAGTACTTC	CASAPGTGGQETQYF
TRBD2	TRBJ2-5	NA	15	TRBV5-5	TGTGCCAGCAGCTTGAGCGGGGGGGCCGGTGAGACCCAGTACTTC	CASSLSGGAGETQYF
TRBD1	TRBJ1-4	NA	16	TRBV24-1	TGTGCCACCAGTGACCCTCGGACAGGGCAGGGTGAAAAACTGTTTTTT	CATSDPRTGQGEKLFF
NA	TRBJ1-1	NA	15	TRBV10-1	TGCGCCAGCAGTGAGTACCCGGGGATGAACACTGAAGCTTTCTTT	CASSEYPGMNTEAFF
NA	TRBJ2-5	NA	15	TRBV30	TGTGCCTGGAGTGTACTTGCGTACCTCCAAGAGACCCAGTACTTC	CAWSVLAYLQETQYF
NA	TRBJ2-3	once	16	TRBV7-3	TGTGCCAGCAGCCAGGCGCCGGGGGCCATCACAGATACGCAGTATTTT	CASSQAPGAITDTQYF